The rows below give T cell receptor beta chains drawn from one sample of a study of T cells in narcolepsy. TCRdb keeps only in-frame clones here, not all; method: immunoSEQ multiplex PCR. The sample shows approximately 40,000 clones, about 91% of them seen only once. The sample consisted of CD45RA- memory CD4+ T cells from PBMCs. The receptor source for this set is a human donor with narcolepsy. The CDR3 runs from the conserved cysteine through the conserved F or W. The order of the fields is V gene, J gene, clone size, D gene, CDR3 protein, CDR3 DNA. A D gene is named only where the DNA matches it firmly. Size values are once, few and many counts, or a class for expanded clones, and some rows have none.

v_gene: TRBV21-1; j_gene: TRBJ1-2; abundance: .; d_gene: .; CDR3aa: CASAGHYGYTF; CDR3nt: TGTGCCAGCGCCGGGCACTATGGCTACACCTTC
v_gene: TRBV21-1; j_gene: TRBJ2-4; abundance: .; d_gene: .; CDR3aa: CASNGQGATKNIQYF; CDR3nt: TGTGCCAGCAACGGACAGGGTGCAACCAAAAACATTCAGTACTTC
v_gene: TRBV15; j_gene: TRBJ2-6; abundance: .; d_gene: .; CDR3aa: CATSPSRGGSSGANVLTF; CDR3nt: TGTGCCACCAGCCCTTCTCGAGGGGGGAGCTCTGGGGCCAACGTCCTGACTTTC
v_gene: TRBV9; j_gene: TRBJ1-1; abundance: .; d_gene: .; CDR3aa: CASSVQGRGTEAFF; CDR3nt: TGTGCCAGCAGCGTACAGGGGCGCGGCACTGAAGCTTTCTTT
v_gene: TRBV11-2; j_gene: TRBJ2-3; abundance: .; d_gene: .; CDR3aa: CASSPTTSTDTQYF; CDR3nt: TGTGCCAGCAGCCCGACCACTAGCACAGATACGCAGTATTTT
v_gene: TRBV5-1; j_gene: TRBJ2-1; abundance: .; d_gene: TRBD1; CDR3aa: CASSWDRPIVLEQFF; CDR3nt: TGCGCCAGCAGCTGGGACAGGCCGATTGTTTTAGAGCAGTTCTTC
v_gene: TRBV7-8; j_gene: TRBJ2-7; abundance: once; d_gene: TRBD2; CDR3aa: CASRLAGAGEQYF; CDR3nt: TGTGCCAGCAGACTAGCGGGAGCGGGCGAGCAGTACTTC
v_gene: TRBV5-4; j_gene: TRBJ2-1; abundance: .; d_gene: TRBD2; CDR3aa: CASSQQTSGRYNEQFF; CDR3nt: TGTGCCAGCAGCCAGCAGACTAGCGGGAGGTACAATGAGCAGTTCTTC
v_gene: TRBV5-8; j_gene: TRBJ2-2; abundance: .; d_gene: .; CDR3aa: CASSLGLRNTGELFF; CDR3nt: TGTGCCAGCAGCTTGGGGCTCAGGAACACCGGGGAGCTGTTTTTT
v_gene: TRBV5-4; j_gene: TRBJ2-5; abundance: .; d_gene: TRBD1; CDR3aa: CASSIQGWGTQYF; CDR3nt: TGTGCCAGCAGCATACAGGGGTGGGGGACCCAGTACTTC
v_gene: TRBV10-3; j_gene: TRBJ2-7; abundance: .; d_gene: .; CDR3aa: CAISDRNKDVLKREQYF; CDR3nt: TGTGCCATCAGTGACCGTAACAAGGACGTACTCAAGAGGGAGCAGTACTTC
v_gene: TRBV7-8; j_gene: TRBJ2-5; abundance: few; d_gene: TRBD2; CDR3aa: CASSPQLAGVTGTQYF; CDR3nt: TGTGCCAGCAGCCCACAACTAGCGGGCGTCACTGGGACCCAGTACTTC
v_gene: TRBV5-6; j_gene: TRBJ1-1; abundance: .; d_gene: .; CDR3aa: CASSLAGYNTEAFF; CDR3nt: TGTGCCAGCAGCTTGGCCGGGTATAACACTGAAGCTTTCTTT
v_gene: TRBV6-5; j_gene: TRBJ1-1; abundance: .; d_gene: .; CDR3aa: CASSFRGPGGNTEAFF; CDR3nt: TGTGCCAGCAGTTTCCGGGGCCCGGGGGGAAACACTGAAGCTTTCTTT
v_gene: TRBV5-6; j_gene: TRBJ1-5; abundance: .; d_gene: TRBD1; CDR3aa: CASSDTGGSEPQHF; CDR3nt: TGTGCCAGCAGCGACACAGGGGGCAGTGAGCCCCAGCATTTT
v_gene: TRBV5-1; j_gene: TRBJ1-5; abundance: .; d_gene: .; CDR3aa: CASSVDGPDNQPQHF; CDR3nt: TGCGCCAGCAGCGTAGACGGACCGGACAATCAGCCCCAGCATTTT
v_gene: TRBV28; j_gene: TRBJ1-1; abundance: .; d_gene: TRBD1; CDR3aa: CASSTTGLKVAFF; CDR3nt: TGTGCCAGCAGTACGACAGGGCTAAAGGTAGCTTTCTTT
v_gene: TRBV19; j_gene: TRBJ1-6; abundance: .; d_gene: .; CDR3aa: CASSIGGGFGSPLHF; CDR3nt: TGTGCCAGTAGTATAGGCGGAGGATTCGGTTCACCCCTCCACTTT
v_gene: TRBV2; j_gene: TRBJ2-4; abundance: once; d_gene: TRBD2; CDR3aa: CASSVIAGGRDIQYF; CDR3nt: TGTGCCAGCAGTGTTATAGCGGGGGGGAGGGACATTCAGTACTTC
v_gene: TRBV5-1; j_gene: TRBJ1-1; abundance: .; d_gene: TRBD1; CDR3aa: CASSSDRVGGTEAFF; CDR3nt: TGCGCCAGCAGCAGCGACAGGGTTGGTGGTACTGAAGCTTTCTTT
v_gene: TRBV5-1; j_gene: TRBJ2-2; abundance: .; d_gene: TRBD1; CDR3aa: CASEGTANTGELFF; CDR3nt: TGCGCCAGCGAAGGGACAGCCAACACCGGGGAGCTGTTTTTT
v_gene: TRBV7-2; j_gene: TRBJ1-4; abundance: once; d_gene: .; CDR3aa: CASSRREGNEKLFF; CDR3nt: TGTGCCAGCAGTAGGCGGGAGGGCAATGAAAAACTGTTTTTT
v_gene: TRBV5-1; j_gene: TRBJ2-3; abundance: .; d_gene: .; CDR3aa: CASSHGGDTQYF; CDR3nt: TGCGCCAGCAGCCATGGGGGGGATACGCAGTATTTT
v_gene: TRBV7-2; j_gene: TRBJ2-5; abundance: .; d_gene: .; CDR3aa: CASSLDSNRQETQYF; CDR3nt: TGTGCCAGCAGCTTGGACAGTAATCGACAAGAGACCCAGTACTTC
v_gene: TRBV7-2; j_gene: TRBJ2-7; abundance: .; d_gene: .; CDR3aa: CASSSNMGRDEQYF; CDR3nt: TGTGCCAGCAGCTCTAACATGGGTAGGGACGAGCAGTACTTC
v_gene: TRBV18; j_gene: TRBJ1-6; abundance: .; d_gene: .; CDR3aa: CASSPLGQSSYNSPLHF; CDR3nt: TGTGCCAGCTCACCCTTAGGACAGAGCTCCTATAATTCACCCCTCCACTTT
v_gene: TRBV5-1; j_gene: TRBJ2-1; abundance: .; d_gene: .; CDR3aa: CASSDLDEQFF; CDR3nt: TGCGCCAGCAGCGACCTGGATGAGCAGTTCTTC
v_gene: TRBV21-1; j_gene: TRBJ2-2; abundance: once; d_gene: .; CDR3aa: CASSKGQGSELFF; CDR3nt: TGTGCCAGCAGCAAAGGGCAAGGATCGGAGCTGTTTTTT
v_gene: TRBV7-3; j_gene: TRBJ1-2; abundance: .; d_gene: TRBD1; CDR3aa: CASSSPQGAGRVYGYTF; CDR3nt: TGTGCCAGCAGCTCACCGCAGGGGGCCGGAAGGGTTTATGGCTACACCTTC